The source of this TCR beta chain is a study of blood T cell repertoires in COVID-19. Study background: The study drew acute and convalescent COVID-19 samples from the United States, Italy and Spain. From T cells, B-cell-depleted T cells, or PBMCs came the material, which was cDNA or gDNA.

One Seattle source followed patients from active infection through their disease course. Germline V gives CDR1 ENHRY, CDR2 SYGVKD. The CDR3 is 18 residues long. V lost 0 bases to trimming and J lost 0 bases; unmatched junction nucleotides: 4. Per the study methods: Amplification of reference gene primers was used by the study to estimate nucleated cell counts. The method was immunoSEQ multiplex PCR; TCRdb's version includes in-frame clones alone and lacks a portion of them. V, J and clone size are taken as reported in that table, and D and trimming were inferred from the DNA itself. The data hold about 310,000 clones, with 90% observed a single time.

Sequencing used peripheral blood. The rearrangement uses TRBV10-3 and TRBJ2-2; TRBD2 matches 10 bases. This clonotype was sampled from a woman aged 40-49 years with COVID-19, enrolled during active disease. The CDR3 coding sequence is TGTGCCATCAGTGAGTCCGGTAGCGGGAGGACGAACACCGGGGAGCTGTTTTTT. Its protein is CAISESGSGRTNTGELFF.